The 24 T cell receptor beta chains given below trace back to one sample, sequenced in a study of shared T cell receptors in the human thymus. The assay was immunoSEQ multiplex PCR, and TCRdb's table has in-frame clones only and misses some. Counted here are approximately 760,000 clones, over 75% occurring once; the ten biggest clones make up more than 0.008%. The data were also submitted as part of a second study, on human thymus T cells.

Sequencing used thymocytes. The origin of the receptors is a girl under two years old with a congenital heart defect.

This chain connects TRBV20-1 to TRBJ2-1, with D possibly TRBD2 on 6 matching bases. Germline V gene sequence: CDR1 DFQATT, CDR2 SNEGSKA (reference sequence). This CDR3 has 11 residues. This CDR3 is CRWGGHIEQFF. Written as DNA, the CDR3 is TGCAGGTGGGGAGGCCATATAGAGCAGTTCTTC.

This chain links TRBV28 with TRBJ1-1, with a possible D match to TRBD1 (5 bases). Trimming cost V 5 bases and J 1 base, with 17 bases left between them. Germline V gene lookup returns CDR1 MDHEN and CDR2 SYDVKM. The CDR3 covers 16 residues. The CDR3: CASSNRQRRKNTEAFF. Written as DNA, the CDR3 is TGTGCCAGCAGTAATCGACAGCGAAGGAAGAACACTGAAGCTTTCTTT.

This sequence joins TRBV19 and TRBJ2-3; 16 bases are shared with TRBD2. The junction had 6 bases not matched to a gene; V was cut back by 1 base and J by 2 bases. CDR3 length: 19 amino acids. Germline CDR1 LNHDA, CDR2 SQIVND (reference sequence). CDR3 amino acids: CASSIGGTSGGADTDTQYF. The CDR3 nucleotides are TGTGCCAGTAGTATAGGGGGGACTAGCGGGGGGGCGGACACAGATACGCAGTATTTT.

The chain has TRBV7-8 and TRBJ2-2; a possible D gene is TRBD1 (6 bases). CDR1 and CDR2 from the germline V gene are SGHVS and FQNEAQ. Trimming shortened V by 6 bases and J by 7 bases, and 9 bases separated the two germline ends. The CDR3 consists of 12 residues. The CDR3 coding sequence is TGTGCCAGCAGGGTAGGGGGCGGGGAGCTGTTTTTT. Translating gives CASRVGGGELFF.

V usage is TRBV7-9 and J usage is TRBJ1-1, with D possibly matching TRBD1 (5 bases). The CDR3 contains 15 residues. Germline lookup yields CDR1 SEHNR and CDR2 FQNEAQ (reference sequence). Trimming took off 5 bases at V and 2 bases at J, with 15 bases between the two ends. The CDR3 loop is CASSIGTAGNTEAFF. The CDR3 DNA follows: TGTGCCAGCAGCATAGGGACGGCGGGCAACACTGAAGCTTTCTTT.

J is TRBJ1-5 and V is TRBV30; 8 bases map to TRBD1. The CDR3 totals 14 residues. The junction had 4 bases not matched to a gene; V was cut back by 3 bases and J by 3 bases. The germline gives CDR1 GTSNPN, CDR2 SVGIG (reference sequence). The CDR3 DNA reads TGTGCCTGGAGAGGGGGACAGGACAATCAGCCCCAGCATTTT. It is translated as CAWRGGQDNQPQHF.

The J gene is TRBJ1-2, the V gene TRBV19; unclear D gene. Germline-derived CDR1 and CDR2 are LNHDA and SQIVND (reference sequence). The CDR3 consists of 13 residues. V lost 6 bases, J lost 5 bases, and 13 bases lay in between. The CDR3 is CASSPNADYGYTF. CDR3 sequence (DNA): TGTGCCAGTAGCCCCAACGCAGATTATGGCTACACCTTC.

This chain uses TRBV7-8 with TRBJ2-1, with TRBD2 matching 11 bases. The CDR3 loop spans 14 amino acids. V gave up 7 bases and J gave up 8 bases; unmatched junction bases: 7. Germline V CDR1 and CDR2: SGHVS, FQNEAQ. The chain's CDR3 is CASKATSGAHEQFF. Here the CDR3 DNA reads TGTGCCAGCAAGGCGACTAGCGGGGCGCATGAGCAGTTCTTC.

V gene TRBV11-2 combines with J gene TRBJ1-2; no reliable D call. This CDR3 is 14 amino acids long. Germline CDR1 reads SGHAT; CDR2 reads FQNNGV. Trimming shortened V by 6 bases and J by 7 bases, and 18 bases separated the two germline ends. CDR3 nucleotides: TGTGCCAGCAGTTTTCCTGGGAGTCTACTTGGCTACACCTTC. Its translation: CASSFPGSLLGYTF.

This chain joins TRBV6-5 and TRBJ1-4; weak D call: TRBD1 (6 bases). CDR3 length equals 15 residues. CDR1 is MNHEY and CDR2 is SVGAGI in the germline V gene. The V end was cut by 4 bases, the J end by 7 bases, with 16 bases between. The CDR3 here is CASSSKGEPSEKLFF. CDR3 nucleotide sequence: TGTGCCAGCAGTTCTAAGGGGGAACCTTCTGAAAAACTGTTTTTT.

The chain carries TRBV7-2 and TRBJ2-7, with TRBD2 identical over 7 bases. Germline trimming cut 5 bases from V and 2 bases from J; bases unmatched to any gene: 15. Germline V gene data show CDR1 as SGHTA and CDR2 as FQGNSA. The CDR3 is 17 residues long. The CDR3 DNA sequence: TGTGCCAGCAGCCTACGGGGCGGGCGACTAGCACCCTACGAGCAGTACTTC. Translated: CASSLRGGRLAPYEQYF.

The chain combines TRBV19 with TRBJ1-5; no clear D gene. CDR1 and CDR2 (germline): LNHDA, SQIVND (reference sequence). The CDR3 consists of 15 residues. V lost 2 bases, J lost 5 bases, and 13 bases lay in between. The CDR3: CASSISGYQDQPQHF. The CDR3 region has the DNA TGTGCCAGTAGTATAAGCGGGTACCAGGATCAGCCCCAGCATTTT.

V usage is TRBV4-1 and J usage is TRBJ1-1, with TRBD1 as a possible D gene (5 bases). Germline V lookup: CDR1 MGHRA, CDR2 YSYEKL. The V gene lost 2 bases and the J gene lost 5 bases, with 15 bases spanning the gap. This CDR3 comprises 15 residues. The CDR3 here is CASSQPTDRGTEAFF. In DNA form, the CDR3 reads TGCGCCAGCAGCCAACCAACGGATCGGGGGACTGAAGCTTTCTTT.

As for this clone: A junction boundary mismatches the germline segment, possibly from a read error. The chain carries TRBV2 and TRBJ2-5, with 7 nucleotides matching TRBD2. Germline V gene sequence: CDR1 SNHLY, CDR2 FYNNEI. The CDR3 loop spans 13 amino acids. CDR3 loop: CASSIKGAGFGHF. In DNA form, the CDR3 reads TGTGCCAGCAGTATAAAGGGAGCGGGATTTGGGCACTTC.

V and J are TRBV6-5 and TRBJ1-6; 7 nucleotides agree with TRBD1. The CDR3 length is 16 residues. Germline loops: CDR1 MNHEY, CDR2 SVGAGI. J was trimmed by 6 bases and V by 2 bases; bases with no gene match: 7. The CDR3 coding sequence is TGTGCCAGCAGTTACACAGGGACAGCCTTTAATTCACCCCTCCACTTT. Protein product: CASSYTGTAFNSPLHF.

In this sample, this clone turned up once. The chain couples TRBV19 to TRBJ1-4; D may be TRBD1 (5 bases). Trimming removed 5 bases from V and 2 bases from J, with 9 bases in between. The CDR3 contains 14 residues. CDR1 LNHDA and CDR2 SQIVND come from the germline V gene (reference sequence). CDR3 bases: TGTGCCAGTAGTGGGGCGGGGACTAATGAAAAACTGTTTTTT. Amino acid sequence: CASSGAGTNEKLFF.

The chain uses TRBV7-2 and TRBJ2-5, with TRBD2 as a possible D gene (5 bases). The CDR3 has 14 residues. V was cut by 5 bases and J by 3 bases, with 13 bases left in between. CDR1 and CDR2 from the germline V gene are SGHTA and FQGNSA. Here the CDR3 reads CASSPLRAEETQYF. The CDR3 DNA sequence: TGTGCCAGCAGCCCCCTTAGAGCGGAAGAGACCCAGTACTTC.

This chain uses TRBV11-2 with TRBJ1-2; a weak D match, TRBD1 (5 bases). Germline-derived CDR1 and CDR2 are SGHAT and FQNNGV. The CDR3 consists of 15 residues. Deletions cut 6 bases from V and 2 bases from J, with 16 bases between. The DNA for the CDR3 is TGTGCCAGCAGTCCGGGGGATGTGGGAAACTATGGCTACACCTTC. As protein: CASSPGDVGNYGYTF.

The CDR3 coding sequence is TGCAGCGTTGAAGATTGGCCTGAAGCTTTCTTT. This sequence encodes CSVEDWPEAFF. The gene calls are TRBV29-1 and TRBJ1-1, with unresolved D. CDR1 is SQVTM and CDR2 is ANQGSEA in the germline V gene. The CDR3 length is 11 residues. V dropped 0 bases and J dropped 6 bases, with 5 bases sitting between them.

This chain connects TRBV5-5 to TRBJ1-6, with D unclear. V lost 2 bases and J 0 bases, leaving 12 bases between the germline ends. The CDR3 contains 17 residues. Germline lookup yields CDR1 SGHKS and CDR2 YYEKEE (reference sequence). The CDR3 DNA follows: TGTGCCAGCAGCTTCGACATCTTAAGCTCCTATAATTCACCCCTCCACTTT. The encoded protein is CASSFDILSSYNSPLHF.

This chain connects TRBV5-1 to TRBJ2-5, with D possibly matching TRBD1 (5 bases). Germline loops: CDR1 SGHRS, CDR2 YFSETQ. Between the trimmed V and J ends, which lost 2 bases and 5 bases, there was a span of 13 bases. The CDR3 is 14 residues long. The CDR3 reads CASSLRGVGETQYF. The DNA of the CDR3 is TGCGCCAGCAGCTTAAGGGGTGTGGGTGAGACCCAGTACTTC.

The V call is TRBV7-9, the J call TRBJ1-2; 8 bases fit TRBD1. CDR1 is SEHNR and CDR2 is FQNEAQ in the germline V gene (reference sequence). The CDR3 contains 16 residues. Trimming at V came to 10 bases and at J to 3 bases, leaving 16 bases not matched to a gene. CDR3 coding DNA: TGTGCCACCCAGGACCCCCCTCCGGGACAGGACTATGGCTACACCTTC. It codes for CATQDPPPGQDYGYTF.

This rearrangement joins TRBV30 to TRBJ2-5, with TRBD2 matching over 11 bases. The CDR3 consists of 22 residues. Germline V gene lookup returns CDR1 GTSNPN and CDR2 SVGIG (reference sequence). With 4 bases clipped from V and 5 bases from J, the junction kept 30 bases outside the gene matches. CDR3 coding DNA: TGTGCCTGGACGGACGAGTTCCCCAACTCGTACTGGGGACTAGCGGTCCCGGAGACCCAGTACTTC. Protein product: CAWTDEFPNSYWGLAVPETQYF.

A few counts support this clone. The V call is TRBV19, the J call TRBJ1-5, with 9 bases aligning to TRBD1. In germline, CDR1 is LNHDA, CDR2 SQIVND (reference sequence). This CDR3 is built from 15 residues. V lost 5 bases and J lost 5; bases outside the gene matches: 7. This CDR3 is CASSGLQGAYQPQHF. The CDR3 DNA reads as TGTGCCAGTAGTGGCCTACAGGGGGCCTATCAGCCCCAGCATTTT.